The source of this TCR beta chain is a study of T-cell reconstitution after alpha-beta-depleted transplantation in children. The CDR3 has 15 amino acids. Deletions cut 5 bases from V and 7 bases from J, with 20 bases between. The germline V gene has CDR1 SGHTA and CDR2 FQGNSA. The authors prepared the TCRbeta library with unique molecular identifiers. MiXCR, applied by TCRdb to the PCR reads, yields one record per CDR3 protein. The sample has 600,000 to 700,000 distinct CDR3 sequences; around 16% are singletons. Sequencing was performed on PBMCs from the stem cell graft donor, taken from the stem cell graft. V and J are TRBV7-2 and TRBJ1-2, with D possibly being TRBD1 (6 bases). The clonotype originates from a human donor who donated a stem cell graft to a child with acute myeloid leukemia. CDR3 nucleotides: TGTGCCAGCAGCCTCCCCGGAGGGGGGGAGCGTGGCTACACCTTC. As protein: CASSLPGGGERGYTF.